This T cell receptor beta chain was sequenced for a study of T cells in Graves' hyperthyroidism and ophthalmopathy. Study background: Peripheral blood was obtained at initial diagnosis, preceding any treatment. Findings and limits, study-wide: Ophthalmopathy could be told apart from stable hyperthyroidism with a 13 V-J model.

This clonotype was recorded many times. Antigen specificity is unknown. For ophthalmopathy patients, the Clinical Activity Score was at least 3 and the NOSPECS grade at least 4; duration was under 3 months. Criteria for exclusion of patients were uncontrolled infection, other autoimmune disease, pregnancy or lactation. Looked up from germline, CDR1 is MGHDK and CDR2 is SYGVNS. This CDR3 spans 14 amino acids. Trimming left V 3 bases short and J 4 bases short, with 12 bases between. Researchers amplified the TCR beta CDR3 regions from RNA transcripts. With the HTBI primer set, the TCR CDR3 went through a first round of RT-PCR. TCRdb independently ran MiXCR on the multiplex PCR reads; one entry per CDR3 protein. The sample yields approximately 520,000 distinct CDR3 sequences, around 22% seen once.

Sequencing was performed on blood. The chain carries TRBV25-1 and TRBJ1-2, with a possible D match to TRBD1 (5 bases). This clonotype originated in a woman aged 25 to 39 with Graves' ophthalmopathy. CDR3 region: CASSDSGRGYGYTF. CDR3 DNA sequence: TGTGCCAGCAGTGATTCGGGGAGGGGCTATGGCTACACCTTC.